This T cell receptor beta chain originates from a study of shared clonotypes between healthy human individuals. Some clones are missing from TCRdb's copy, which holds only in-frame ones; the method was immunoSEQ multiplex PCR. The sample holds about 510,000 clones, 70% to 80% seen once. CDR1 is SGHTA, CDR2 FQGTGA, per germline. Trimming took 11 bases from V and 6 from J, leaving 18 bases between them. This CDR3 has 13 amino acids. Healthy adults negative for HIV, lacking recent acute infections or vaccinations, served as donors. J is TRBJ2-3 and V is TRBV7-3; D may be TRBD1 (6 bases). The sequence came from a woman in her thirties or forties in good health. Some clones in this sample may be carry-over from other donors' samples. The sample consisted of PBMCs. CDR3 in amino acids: CAGGPRGTDTQYF. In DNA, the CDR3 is TGTGCCGGTGGGCCCAGGGGTACGGATACGCAGTATTTT.